Below, one T cell receptor (beta chain) is given with its context. It lacks a known antigen. One end of the junction varies from germline; a read error may be responsible. The cohort consisted of 666 healthy bone marrow donors. At the time of sampling, all cohort members were nominally healthy, though unrecorded immune exposures were likely present. The donor was CMV seropositive and belonged to the group of 250 to 300 seropositive cohort members. Each donor provided a peripheral blood sample, and peripheral blood mononuclear cells were used for TCR beta sequencing. Genomic DNA extraction from the blood cell samples was performed with the Qiagen DNeasy Blood Extraction Kit. The data are from a study of cytomegalovirus exposure and HLA in healthy donors (dated by TCRdb to about 2017). A note on the overall study: In an earlier analysis of several hundred of the donors, approximately 300 Gb of sequence data and 90 million to 130 million unique TCR beta sequences from roughly 190 million T cells were reported. Roughly 300 gigabases of sequencing data and 75 million to 85 million unique TCR sequences made up an early release that covered several hundred HLA-typed donors. Among the roughly 410 genotyped donors, about 85% belonged to the genetic ancestry cluster associated with self-reported Caucasian donors. The study aimed to test whether signatures of past pathogen exposure could be identified by cataloging public T cell receptors. The study profiled the T cell repertoires of 500 to 800 subjects by immunosequencing and related them to cytomegalovirus serostatus. In addition to the first cohort of approximately 670 subjects, a separate validation cohort of approximately 110 different subjects was used. High-throughput TCR immunosequencing, statistical association of individual TCRs with disease status, and machine learning were combined to predict cytomegalovirus infection status. To study patterns of TCR occurrence, a later analysis re-analyzed previously published TCR beta repertoires from 700 or so donors and added high-resolution HLA genotyping. Rather than drawing on any new phenotypic data, the later analysis identified candidate immune exposures from TCR beta sequences and the way those sequences occurred across donors. In an earlier analysis of 500 to 650 of the donors, high-throughput TCR beta sequencing was used to judge whether each TCR beta V gene segment behaved as functional or pseudogenic. Donor age, sex, ethnicity and CMV serostatus were collected together with the repertoire data. Genome-wide SNP genotypes for about 55% of the roughly 670 donors were used in a later genetic analysis, which treated that subset as a discovery cohort. Every repertoire in the discovery cohort had been generated on one and the same sequencing platform. Both class I and class II loci were covered by HLA typing, at four-digit resolution. The number of donors typed differed by locus, with roughly 629-640 for A, B, C, DRB1 and DQB1, over 500 for DQA1, 606 for DPA1, and around 430 for DPB1. Five DR-DQ haplotypes were treated as single units for association and clustering because of strong linkage in the cohort. On average, about 240,000 unique TCR beta nucleotide sequences were sequenced per donor among 300 to 500 genotyped donors of the cohort, with 15% to 20% of those sequences being non-productive.

The library was prepared using the immunoSEQ multiplex PCR assay. For the multiplex PCR, a mixture combining 60 forward primers for TCR Vbeta segments and 13 reverse primers for TCR Jbeta segments was used. The CDR3 region of rearranged TCR beta genes was amplified from genomic DNA with a multiplex PCR assay. On the Illumina HiSeq System, the amplified TCR beta libraries were sequenced as 87-base-pair reads. From the authors' description of their analysis: A later analysis counted about 82 million unique TCR beta chains across the roughly 700 repertoires, and roughly 11 million of these chains were shared by at least two donors. Raw reads were error-corrected and collapsed into unique sequences by a nearest-neighbor algorithm in which closely related sequences were merged to remove PCR and sequencing errors. V, D and J gene segments were assigned by aligning CDR3 sequences to IMGT reference sequences. Each retained sequence needed at least a six-nucleotide match to both a V gene segment and a J gene segment. A rearrangement counted as productive if the CDR3 had no stop codons and remained in frame with V and J, and every other rearrangement counted as non-productive. Following IMGT convention, CDR3 was defined as the stretch from the second conserved V-encoded cysteine up to the conserved J-encoded phenylalanine. Sequences without an unambiguous match to a single V gene segment were excluded from the earlier analysis of several hundred of the donors. In an earlier analysis of several hundred of the donors, V segments were called functional above 56.7% productive rearrangements and were called segregating when the between-donor standard deviation exceeded 5%. A statistical classification framework was built for diagnosing cytomegalovirus status from the catalog of TCR beta chain sequences. In a later analysis, V and J genes were assigned by comparing TCR nucleotide sequences against IMGT/GENE-DB human TR gene sequences. The TCRdist pipeline was used in a later analysis to assign CDR3 sequences and most-parsimonious VDJ recombination scenarios. In a later analysis, each TCR beta chain was defined by its CDR3 amino acid sequence together with its V-gene family, and reads without a unique V-gene family were excluded. As a way to deal with suspected cross-contamination and a sequencing artifact, a later analysis dropped 450 to 600 nucleotide sequences that were highly shared and had low generation probability. In a later analysis, a clonal expansion index was calculated for each public chain from normalized within-repertoire ranks of inferred template counts. Generation probabilities in a later analysis came from a VDJ recombination model fitted to out-of-frame rearrangements, and those results were checked against IGoR. A later analysis scored TCR-TCR, TCR-HLA and TCR-CMV co-occurrence with hypergeometric tests, applying a repertoire-size bias correction to TCR pairs. In a later analysis, false discovery rates were estimated by permuting HLA or CMV assignments 20 times. In a later analysis, co-occurring TCRs were grouped with DBSCAN, and TCRdist sequence similarity was added when clustering was performed within HLA-allele-positive subsets. Co-occurrence clustering excluded repertoires with fewer than 30,000 or more than 120,000 public chains, plus five with anomalous nucleotide sharing. TCRdb took over this immuneACCESS table, retaining in-frame rearrangements with V and J assigned. Such tables are incomplete; in checked studies, under half of the missing clones stem from an unresolved V gene, and the remainder is unexplained. V, J and clone size reflect that table, while D and trimming were determined from the DNA. The sample table lists more than 150,000 clones, 60% to 80% of them with a count of one. The ten most abundant clones make up more than 12% of the sample.

What the research found in general, with its limitations: For the cohort, immune exposure information was limited to CMV serostatus. The classifier was reported to diagnose cytomegalovirus status with high specificity and sensitivity in both the original and validation cohorts. Presence/absence analyses assumed roughly uniform sequencing depth across donors, an assumption that may not hold. A further reported finding was that TCR beta sequences accurately predicted the HLA-A and HLA-B alleles for most subjects in the first cohort. A cluster of highly shared sequence variants was judged likely to be a technical artifact of the sequencing pipeline. Linkage disequilibrium might explain the correlated functional status among segregating V segments, but an unknown experimental factor could not be ruled out. The study gave a list of under 200 TCR beta chains associated with cytomegalovirus. Some IMGT-functional V segments, including TRBV6-2 and TRBV6-3, could not be distinguished by the 87-base-pair reads and were therefore excluded. Because some donors lacked HLA typing at each locus, the association tests relied only on the typed subset. A later analysis associated 16,951 TCR beta sequences with specific HLA alleles at a false discovery rate of 0.05. Three of the identified cytomegalovirus-associated TCR beta chains were confirmed in vitro to be specific for cytomegalovirus antigens. In an earlier analysis of some 640 of the donors, most TCR beta V segments were observed in productive rearrangements about 90% or about 30% of the time, broadly matching IMGT annotations. A later analysis found that most CMV-associated TCR beta chains appeared HLA-restricted, with HLA associations seemingly driven largely by CMV exposure. A later analysis found that HLA-associated TCR beta chains were more clonally expanded and had lower generation probabilities than equally common non-associated chains. According to a later analysis, TCR association rates differed among HLA loci, with DRB1 alleles showing the most associated TCRs and HLA-C alleles showing the fewest. It was suggested by the authors that the approach could potentially be generalized to other disease states and immunological phenotypes. Strong co-occurrence of HLA alleles, especially DR and DQ, made assigning TCR associations to individual alleles difficult. The earlier analysis of some 540 of the donors excluded around 17 rarely observed V segments, including chromosome 9 orphons, because counts were too low. Most TCR sequences were seen in very few donors, while some public TCRs were found in many individuals. In a later genetic analysis, a missense DCLRE1C variant was associated with V-gene and J-gene trimming of TCR beta chains, and the association was replicated in an independent cohort. In this cohort, only TCR beta chains were sequenced, and detectable features were limited by the absence of alpha or paired-chain data. According to a later genetic analysis, donors in an Asian-associated ancestry cluster had fewer N-insertions in productive TCRs than the roughly 700-donor mean. A later analysis reported that several top co-occurrence clusters appeared linked to parvovirus B19, influenza, CMV and Epstein-Barr virus.

Based on the germline V gene, the CDR1 and CDR2 sequences are LGHNA and YNFKEQ. There are 16 amino acids in the CDR3, from cysteine to phenylalanine inclusive. Just the 48-base CDR3 DNA is kept, in frame starting at base 1. This clonotype was sampled from a man aged 50 to 60 in good health and CMV-seropositive. The sequenced sample consisted of PBMCs. The chain was built from TRBV4-2 and TRBJ1-5; the D gene lacks a confident call. The DNA is TGTGCCAGCAGCCAAGAGGAGGGAGTGGGCAATCAGCCCCAGAATTTT. Its coded protein is CASSQEEGVGNQPQNF.